These 27 T cell receptor beta chains share one sample of origin, sequenced in a study of blood T cell repertoires in COVID-19. The protocol was immunoSEQ multiplex PCR, while the TCRdb copy is restricted to in-frame clones and leaves out a portion. The repertoire holds under 85,000 clones, with 83% as singletons. Sequencing was done on a sample of peripheral blood. These receptors originate from a man aged 25-45 years with COVID-19, enrolled during active disease.

The chain carries TRBV6-5 and TRBJ1-1; no clear D gene. Trimming left V 1 base short and J 1 base short, with 4 bases between. Germline CDR1 is MNHEY and CDR2 is SVGAGI. This CDR3 is built from 13 residues. The CDR3 reads CASSYYGNTEAFF. The CDR3 nucleotides are TGTGCCAGCAGTTACTACGGGAACACTGAAGCTTTCTTT.

The rearrangement joins TRBV5-4 to TRBJ1-2, with a weak D call TRBD1 (6 bases). The CDR3 runs 17 residues. V was clipped by 3 bases and J by 2 bases, with 20 bases between them. Germline values: CDR1 SGHNT, CDR2 YYREEE (reference sequence). The CDR3 region is CASSSSEAGTQNYGYTF. CDR3 nucleotide sequence: TGTGCCAGCAGCTCCTCGGAGGCCGGGACACAGAACTATGGCTACACCTTC.

The chain couples TRBV7-2 to TRBJ1-2; no firm D call. Germline CDR1 SGHTA, CDR2 FQGNSA. Trimming took 5 bases from V and 4 from J, leaving 8 bases between them. CDR3 length: 12 amino acids. CDR3 loop: CASSQTTYGYTF. The CDR3 DNA reads as TGTGCCAGCAGCCAGACAACCTATGGCTACACCTTC.

This chain joins TRBV5-5 and TRBJ2-5; D is possibly TRBD2 (6 bases). This CDR3 has 17 amino acids. Trimming removed 4 bases at V and 5 bases at J, with 24 bases between. The germline gives CDR1 SGHKS, CDR2 YYEKEE (reference sequence). The CDR3 DNA is TGTGCCAGCAGCGGGGGGTCCCACCTTCTGGCCGCCGAGACCCAGTACTTC. Protein sequence: CASSGGSHLLAAETQYF.

The chain is built from TRBV7-8 and TRBJ1-5, with D possibly TRBD1 on 5 matching bases. The CDR3 contains 13 residues. V shed 6 bases and J shed 0 bases, with 6 bases lying between them. Germline loops: CDR1 SGHVS, CDR2 FQNEAQ. The CDR3 region has the DNA TGTGCCAGCAGACAGGATAGCAATCAGCCCCAGCATTTT. Residues: CASRQDSNQPQHF.

The genes are TRBV7-2 and TRBJ1-1; D call uncertain. The germline CDR1 and CDR2 sequences are SGHTA and FQGNSA. CDR3 length: 13 amino acids. V was trimmed by 0 bases and J by 11 bases, leaving 13 bases between them. CDR3 nucleotides: TGTGCCAGCAGCTTAGCGGAGGGCGGTGGTGCTTTCTTT. This codes for CASSLAEGGGAFF. The full variable domain, with the rest looked up from reference TRBV7-2 and TRBJ1-1, is GAGVSQSPSNKVTEKGKDVELRCDPISGHTALYWYRQSLGQGLEFLIYFQGNSAPDKSGLPSDRFSAERTGGSVSTLTIQRTQQEDSAVYLCASSLAEGGGAFFGQGTRLTVV.

In nucleotides, the CDR3 is TGTGCCTGGAGTAGAACGGGAGACGGTCTGGGGCAGTACTTC. Its protein is CAWSRTGDGLGQYF. The chain is built from TRBV30 and TRBJ2-7; D might be TRBD2 (6 bases). Looked up from germline, CDR1 is GTSNPN and CDR2 is SVGIG (reference sequence). CDR3 size: 14 residues. V gave up 2 bases and J gave up 9 bases, with 20 bases separating them.

The V call is TRBV10-3, the J call TRBJ2-1, with D tentatively TRBD2 (5 bases). The CDR3 has 14 residues. V lost 6 bases to trimming and J lost 5 bases, with 14 bases between them. Germline V gives CDR1 ENHRY, CDR2 SYGVKD. The chain's CDR3 is CAIRKAVDNNEQFF. CDR3 DNA: TGTGCCATCAGGAAAGCGGTAGACAACAATGAGCAGTTCTTC.

The chain combines TRBV6-4 with TRBJ1-1; 7 nucleotides line up with TRBD1. There are 13 residues in the CDR3. The J segment lost 0 bases and the V segment lost 8 bases, leaving 3 bases of the junction unmatched. CDR1 is MRHNA, CDR2 SNTAGT, per germline. Here the CDR3 reads CASSGQMNTEAFF. CDR3 sequence (DNA): TGTGCCAGCTCGGGACAGATGAACACTGAAGCTTTCTTT.

The chain is built from TRBV2 and TRBJ1-6; 7 positions match TRBD1. Germline V gene data show CDR1 as SNHLY and CDR2 as FYNNEI. The junction had 7 bases not matched to a gene; V was cut back by 4 bases and J by 7 bases. CDR3 length: 15 residues. The CDR3 here is CASSAPTGENSPLHF. For the CDR3, the DNA is TGTGCCAGCAGTGCACCTACAGGGGAAAATTCACCCCTCCACTTT.

This chain links TRBV28 with TRBJ1-2; 8 bases align to TRBD1. CDR3 length: 12 residues. The germline gives CDR1 MDHEN, CDR2 SYDVKM. The V and J ends lost 5 bases and 7 bases, in that order; junction bases with no gene match: 3. The CDR3 DNA follows: TGTGCCAGCAGTACGGACAGGGTTGGCTACACCTTC. Residues: CASSTDRVGYTF.

This clone was seen only once. The rearrangement joins TRBV7-2 to TRBJ2-1; TRBD1 matches at 9 bases. The germline V gene encodes CDR1 SGHTA and CDR2 FQGNSA. Trimming cost V 1 base and J 3 bases; bases outside gene matches: 1. The CDR3 loop spans 15 amino acids. DNA for the CDR3: TGTGCCAGCAGCTTAGTGGGACAGGGCTACAATGAGCAGTTCTTC. Amino acids: CASSLVGQGYNEQFF.

The chain has TRBV6-5 and TRBJ2-7, with 9 nucleotides matching TRBD1. CDR1 and CDR2 from the germline V gene are MNHEY and SVGAGI. The CDR3 consists of 13 residues. With 5 bases clipped from V and 5 bases from J, the junction kept 4 bases outside the gene matches. The DNA of the CDR3 is TGTGCCAGCAGTAGACAGGGGGTCCACGAGCAGTACTTC. It encodes CASSRQGVHEQYF.

On this clone: At the DNA level, this CDR3 is encoded by other sequences in the same sample as well. J is TRBJ2-7 and V is TRBV6-1; tentative D call: TRBD2 (7 bases). Per the germline V gene, CDR1 is MNHNS and CDR2 is SASEGT. V lost 3 bases and J 2 bases, leaving 11 bases between the germline ends. This CDR3 has 14 residues. DNA of the CDR3: TGTGCCAGCAGTGATAGGGGGGGGCCCTACGAGCAGTACTTC. It translates to CASSDRGGPYEQYF.

This clone turned up a few times. The genes are TRBV7-9 and TRBJ1-5; 9 positions agree with TRBD1. The V segment lost 3 bases and the J segment 6 bases; nucleotides outside the gene matches: 0. There are 13 residues in the CDR3. Germline lookup yields CDR1 SEHNR and CDR2 FQNEAQ (reference sequence). CDR3 in amino acids: CASSLDRGQPQHF. DNA for the CDR3: TGTGCCAGCAGCTTGGACAGGGGTCAGCCCCAGCATTTT.

The chain combines TRBV28 with TRBJ2-1, with D possibly being TRBD1 (8 bases). In germline, CDR1 is MDHEN, CDR2 SYDVKM. V was shortened by 3 bases and J by 1 base, with 16 bases between the two germline ends. This CDR3 comprises 17 residues. CDR3 sequence (DNA): TGTGCCAGCAGTTTCAGGGGGCTAGCGGTATCCTACAATGAGCAGTTCTTC. It translates to CASSFRGLAVSYNEQFF. The variable domain in full, with the rest retrieved from reference TRBV28 and TRBJ2-1, is DVKVTQSSRYLVKRTGEKVFLECVQDMDHENMFWYRQDPGLGLRLIYFSYDVKMKEKGDIPEGYSVSREKKERFSLILESASTNQTSMYLCASSFRGLAVSYNEQFFGPGTRLTVL.

The chain uses TRBV28 and TRBJ2-7; 7 bases line up with TRBD1. Germline-derived CDR1 and CDR2 are MDHEN and SYDVKM. The junction had 5 bases not matched to a gene; V was cut back by 3 bases and J by 3 bases. CDR3 length: 14 residues. CDR3: CASSLTGPLYEQYF. CDR3 in DNA: TGTGCCAGCAGTTTGACAGGGCCCCTCTACGAGCAGTACTTC.

The V and J genes are TRBV2 and TRBJ2-7; the match to TRBD1 covers 9 bases. J was trimmed by 4 bases and V by 7 bases; bases with no gene match: 11. Germline V gives CDR1 SNHLY, CDR2 FYNNEI. This CDR3 is built from 15 residues. The CDR3 DNA follows: TGTGCCAGCACCTGGGACAGGGAAGTTAGGTACGAGCAGTACTTC. It translates to CASTWDREVRYEQYF.

This CDR3 reads CASSYSLQDSYYGYTF. The CDR3 nucleotides read TGTGCCAGCAGTTACTCGCTTCAAGACAGCTACTATGGCTACACCTTC. The chain is built from TRBV6-5 and TRBJ1-2, with D perhaps TRBD1 (5 bases). Germline-derived CDR1 and CDR2 are MNHEY and SVGAGI. The V end lost 0 bases, the J end lost 3 bases, and 14 bases lay between the germline ends. The CDR3 extends over 16 amino acids.

As to this clone: A read error may be the cause here, since a much bigger clone is one base away. Additional DNA sequences in this sample encode the identical CDR3. The chain employs TRBV9 and TRBJ2-7; D possibly corresponds to TRBD2 (7 bases). Trimming left V 5 bases short and J 4 bases short, with 16 bases between. Per germline, CDR1 SGDLS and CDR2 YYNGEE. The CDR3 sequence is 14 residues long. The CDR3, as DNA: TGTGCCAGCAGTGTGGGGGAGGGGGATTACGAGCAGTACTTC. Protein product: CASSVGEGDYEQYF.

This chain links TRBV15 with TRBJ1-5; 7 bases agree with TRBD1. The CDR3 sequence is 18 residues long. V was pared by 1 base and J by 4 bases, with 13 bases of the junction left unmatched. Germline CDR1 reads LNHNV; CDR2 reads YYDKDF (reference sequence). The CDR3 reads CATSRGLRSRGANQPQHF. The CDR3 nucleotides are TGTGCCACCAGCAGAGGCCTAAGGTCCAGGGGGGCTAATCAGCCCCAGCATTTT.

The rearrangement joins TRBV3-1 (or the pseudogene TRBV3-2) to TRBJ1-2; 9 bases are a match to TRBD1. This CDR3 spans 15 amino acids. The germline CDR1 and CDR2 sequences are LGHDT and YNNKEL (reference sequence). The ends lost 4 bases at V and 0 bases at J; junction bases unmatched: 3. The CDR3 protein is CASSPTGGANYGYTF. CDR3 DNA: TGTGCCAGCAGCCCCACAGGGGGCGCTAACTATGGCTACACCTTC.

The J gene is TRBJ1-3, the V gene TRBV25-1, with 7 bases matching TRBD1. The CDR3 is 16 amino acids. The V gene end was trimmed by 1 base and the J gene end by 1 base; junction bases not matched to a gene: 4. Germline V gene data show CDR1 as MGHDK and CDR2 as SYGVNS. The CDR3 sequence: CASSESTGISGNTIYF. DNA of the CDR3: TGTGCCAGCAGTGAATCGACAGGGATATCTGGAAACACCATATATTTT.

The rearrangement links TRBV10-1 to TRBJ2-2; D is possibly TRBD2 (5 bases). The V end lost 10 bases, the J end lost 2 bases, and 14 bases lay between the germline ends. Germline V lookup: CDR1 WNHNN, CDR2 SYGVQD (reference sequence). The CDR3 runs 14 residues. The CDR3, as DNA: TGCGCCACCGCCCGGGATCACAACACCGGGGAGCTGTTTTTT. Its translation is CATARDHNTGELFF.

The rearrangement uses TRBV28 and TRBJ1-2; D perhaps matches TRBD1 (6 bases). Germline values: CDR1 MDHEN, CDR2 SYDVKM. Deletions cut 3 bases from V and 7 bases from J, with 15 bases between. The CDR3 covers 14 residues. DNA for the CDR3: TGTGCCAGCAGTTTCGTCGCGGGGGCGACTGGCTACACCTTC. Residues: CASSFVAGATGYTF.

The rearrangement uses TRBV7-9 and TRBJ1-4, with D tentatively TRBD1 (5 bases). The CDR3 is made up of 13 amino acids. The germline V gene encodes CDR1 SEHNR and CDR2 FQNEAQ (reference sequence). V lost 6 bases, J lost 6 bases, and 11 bases lay in between. Here the CDR3 reads CASRAGMDEKLFF. The CDR3 DNA sequence: TGTGCCAGCAGGGCAGGGATGGATGAAAAACTGTTTTTT.

The chain is built from TRBV18 and TRBJ2-7; 10 bases align to TRBD2. Trimming cost V 3 bases and J 0 bases; bases outside gene matches: 5. CDR3 length equals 16 residues. Per germline, CDR1 KGHSH and CDR2 LQKENI. The CDR3 sequence is CASSPWTSGDSYEQYF. CDR3 sequence (DNA): TGTGCCAGCTCACCGTGGACTAGCGGAGACTCCTACGAGCAGTACTTC. The full variable domain, in which reference TRBV18 and TRBJ2-7 provide the parts outside the CDR3, is NAGVMQNPRHLVRRRGQEARLRCSPMKGHSHVYWYRQLPEEGLKFMVYLQKENIIDESGMPKERFSAEFPKEGPSILRIQQVVRGDSAAYFCASSPWTSGDSYEQYFGPGTRLTVT.